The 18 T cell receptor beta chains given below trace back to one sample, sequenced in a study of OX40 agonist ivuxolimab in advanced cancers. The assay was immunoSEQ multiplex PCR, and TCRdb's table has in-frame clones only and misses some. In the table there are tens of thousands of clones, 90% of which are singletons. Sequenced material: CD4+ or CD8+ T cells sorted from blood, taken in a trial of the OX40 agonist ivuxolimab. These TCRs come from an adult with an advanced solid tumor such as melanoma, head and neck, liver or kidney cancer.

This rearrangement joins TRBV9 to TRBJ1-1, with 8 nucleotides matching TRBD1. CDR1 and CDR2 from the germline V gene are SGDLS and YYNGEE. This CDR3 is built from 14 residues. The V and J ends lost 3 bases and 3 bases, in that order; junction bases with no gene match: 4. CDR3 loop: CASSARTGYTEAFF. The CDR3 bases are TGTGCCAGCAGCGCTAGGACAGGGTACACTGAAGCTTTCTTT. Combining the CDR3 with reference TRBV9 and TRBJ1-1 gives the whole variable domain DSGVTQTPKHLITATGQRVTLRCSPRSGDLSVYWYQQSLDQGLQFLIQYYNGEERAKGNILERFSAQQFPDLHSELNLSSLELGDSALYFCASSARTGYTEAFFGQGTRLTVV.

The chain joins TRBV4-1 to TRBJ1-1; tentative D call: TRBD1 (6 bases). The CDR3 runs to 15 residues. Trimming cost V 0 bases and J 0 bases, with 8 bases left between them. Germline V gene data show CDR1 as MGHRA and CDR2 as YSYEKL. The CDR3 protein is CASSQDNRVNTEAFF. The CDR3 DNA reads TGCGCCAGCAGCCAAGATAACAGGGTGAACACTGAAGCTTTCTTT.

This clone was recorded only once. Here the CDR3 DNA reads TGTGCCAGCGGGGACAATGAGCAGTTCTTC. Translated, it gives CASGDNEQFF. The V call is TRBV11-2, the J call TRBJ2-1; D ambiguous. CDR1 and CDR2 from the germline V gene are SGHAT and FQNNGV. Trimming left V 8 bases short and J 5 bases short, with 4 bases between. The CDR3 has 10 amino acids.

V is TRBV18 and J is TRBJ1-4; no firm D call. The germline gives CDR1 KGHSH, CDR2 LQKENI. The CDR3 spans 14 residues. Trimming shortened V by 6 bases and J by 8 bases, and 16 bases separated the two germline ends. DNA of the CDR3: TGTGCCAGCTCCTTACAGAGGCCGGACGAAAAACTGTTTTTT. It codes for CASSLQRPDEKLFF.

This sequence joins TRBV7-9 and TRBJ1-3, with D unclear. Per germline, CDR1 SEHNR and CDR2 FQNEAQ (reference sequence). The CDR3 contains 13 residues. Trimming cost V 6 bases and J 2 bases, with 8 bases left between them. The DNA of the CDR3 is TGTGCCAGCAGTCTCTTTACTGGAAACACCATATATTTT. It specifies CASSLFTGNTIYF.

The chain is built from TRBV10-1 and TRBJ2-1; D is unresolved. CDR3 length: 13 residues. V was pared by 3 bases and J by 3 bases, with 6 bases between. Germline loops: CDR1 WNHNN, CDR2 SYGVQD (reference sequence). The CDR3 sequence: CASSEVNYNEQFF. DNA for the CDR3: TGCGCCAGCAGTGAAGTCAACTACAATGAGCAGTTCTTC.

This chain links TRBV11-1 with TRBJ2-7; TRBD1 might be the D (7 bases). Trimming cost V 2 bases and J 3 bases, with 11 bases left between them. CDR1 and CDR2 from the germline V gene are SGHAT and FQDESV (reference sequence). The length of the CDR3 is 14 residues. CDR3 bases: TGTGCCAGCAGCTTACAGGGGGGTAACTACGAGCAGTACTTC. The encoded protein is CASSLQGGNYEQYF.

The gene calls are TRBV18 and TRBJ1-2; TRBD1 aligns across 7 bases. Germline CDR1 and CDR2: KGHSH and LQKENI. The V gene end was trimmed by 0 bases and the J gene end by 2 bases; junction bases not matched to a gene: 9. The CDR3 extends over 17 amino acids. CDR3 loop: CASSPPGQRIINYGYTF. CDR3 bases: TGTGCCAGCTCACCACCGGGACAGAGAATAATAAACTATGGCTACACCTTC.

CDR3 sequence: CASSYRGSGNTIYF. Written as DNA, the CDR3 is TGTGCCAGCAGTTACCGGGGTTCTGGAAACACCATATATTTT. The rearrangement joins TRBV6-6 to TRBJ1-3; D uncertain. Germline CDR1 and CDR2: MNHNY and SVGAGI (reference sequence). With 2 bases removed from V and 1 base from J, the gap between germline ends came to 6 bases. This CDR3 has 14 residues.

V is TRBV6-6 and J is TRBJ2-7; TRBD2 aligns across 7 bases. CDR1 is MNHNY, CDR2 SVGAGI, per germline (reference sequence). V lost 2 bases, J lost 5 bases, and 6 bases stayed unmatched. CDR3 size: 14 residues. The CDR3 DNA follows: TGTGCCAGCAGTTACGTGGGAGGGCCCCACGAGCAGTACTTC. Translation gives CASSYVGGPHEQYF.

The chain uses TRBV29-1 and TRBJ1-1; D gene unclear. The CDR3 length is 13 residues. Germline V gene lookup returns CDR1 SQVTM and CDR2 ANQGSEA. Trimming took 3 bases from V and 7 from J, leaving 15 bases between them. The CDR3 loop reads CSVDDPSRVEAFF. The CDR3 DNA reads TGCAGCGTTGACGACCCCTCGCGGGTTGAAGCTTTCTTT.

The V and J genes are TRBV11-2 and TRBJ2-2; D gene ambiguous. V shed 1 base and J shed 5 bases, with 8 bases lying between them. The CDR3 has 14 amino acids. The germline V gene encodes CDR1 SGHAT and CDR2 FQNNGV. Here the CDR3 DNA reads TGTGCCAGCAGCTTAGGGTCTAGTACCGGGGAGCTGTTTTTT. Protein: CASSLGSSTGELFF.

J is TRBJ1-1 and V is TRBV2, with TRBD1 matching 9 bases. The V and J ends lost 6 bases and 11 bases, in that order; junction bases with no gene match: 4. Germline loops: CDR1 SNHLY, CDR2 FYNNEI. The CDR3 extends over 11 amino acids. In nucleotides, the CDR3 is TGTGCCAGCAGGGGACAGGGAGGGGCTTTCTTT. Amino acid sequence: CASRGQGGAFF.

CDR3 bases: TGTGCCAGCAGCCCGCCGCGTGGGGTGTACGAGCAGTACTTC. This sequence encodes CASSPPRGVYEQYF. The V gene is TRBV7-2, the J gene TRBJ2-7; D gene unclear. This CDR3 region has 14 residues. Germline loops: CDR1 SGHTA, CDR2 FQGNSA. V was pared by 5 bases and J by 4 bases, with 15 bases between.

The CDR3 protein is CASRAGGGSYEQYF. CDR3 DNA sequence: TGTGCCAGCAGGGCCGGGGGGGGATCCTACGAGCAGTACTTC. The rearrangement joins TRBV6-5 to TRBJ2-7, with 8 bases aligning to TRBD2. The CDR3 is made up of 14 amino acids. Losses at the gene ends were 6 bases for V and 1 base for J; bases not matched to a gene: 5. Germline CDR1 and CDR2: MNHEY and SVGAGI.

J is TRBJ2-5 and V is TRBV19; a possible D gene is TRBD2 (5 bases). Germline V gives CDR1 LNHDA, CDR2 SQIVND (reference sequence). This CDR3 is built from 14 residues. The ends were cut back, 1 base at V and 2 bases at J, with 8 bases in the middle. The CDR3 sequence is CASSIGGIQETQYF. CDR3 sequence (DNA): TGTGCCAGTAGTATAGGAGGGATTCAAGAGACCCAGTACTTC.

This chain uses TRBV29-1 with TRBJ2-1; 7 nucleotides agree with TRBD2. In germline, CDR1 is SQVTM, CDR2 ANQGSEA. The CDR3 contains 15 residues. V trimming: 7 bases; J trimming: 2 bases; junction bases outside the gene matches: 11. Here the CDR3 DNA reads TGCAGCGCCCGAAGGGAGGGGCATCCCTACAATGAGCAGTTCTTC. As protein: CSARREGHPYNEQFF.

This clone was detected only once. The CDR3 protein is CAISDVWGLGNSPLHF. The CDR3, as DNA: TGTGCCATCAGTGATGTGTGGGGACTGGGTAATTCACCCCTCCACTTT. V and J are TRBV10-3 and TRBJ1-6, with D perhaps matching TRBD1 (5 bases). The V end was cut by 3 bases, the J end by 6 bases, with 15 bases between. This CDR3 is 16 amino acids long. Germline assignment: CDR1 ENHRY and CDR2 SYGVKD.